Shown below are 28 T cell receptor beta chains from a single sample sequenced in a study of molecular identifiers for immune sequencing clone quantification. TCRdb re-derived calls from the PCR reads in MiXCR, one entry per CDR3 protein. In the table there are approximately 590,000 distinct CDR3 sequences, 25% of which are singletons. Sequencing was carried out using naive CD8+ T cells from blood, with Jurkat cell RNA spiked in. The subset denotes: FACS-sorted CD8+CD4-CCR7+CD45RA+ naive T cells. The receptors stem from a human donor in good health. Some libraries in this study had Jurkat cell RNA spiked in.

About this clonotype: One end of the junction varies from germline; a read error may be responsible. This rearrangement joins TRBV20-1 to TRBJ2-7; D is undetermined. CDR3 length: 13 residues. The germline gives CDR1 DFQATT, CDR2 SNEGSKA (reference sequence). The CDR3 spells CRASPPAAYEQYF. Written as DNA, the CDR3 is TGCAGAGCTAGTCCCCCAGCCGCCTACGAGCAGTACTTC.

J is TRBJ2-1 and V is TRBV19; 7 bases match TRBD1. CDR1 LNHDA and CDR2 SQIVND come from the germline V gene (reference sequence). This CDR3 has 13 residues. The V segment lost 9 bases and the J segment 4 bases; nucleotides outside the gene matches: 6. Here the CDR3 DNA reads TGTGCCAGCGGACAGGAAGATTACAATGAGCAGTTCTTC. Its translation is CASGQEDYNEQFF. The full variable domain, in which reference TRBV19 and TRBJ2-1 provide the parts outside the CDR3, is DGGITQSPKYLFRKEGQNVTLSCEQNLNHDAMYWYRQDPGQGLRLIYYSQIVNDFQKGDIAEGYSVSREKKESFPLTVTSAQKNPTAFYLCASGQEDYNEQFFGPGTRLTVL.

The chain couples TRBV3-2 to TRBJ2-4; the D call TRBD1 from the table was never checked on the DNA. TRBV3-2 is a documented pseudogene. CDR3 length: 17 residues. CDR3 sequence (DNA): TGTGCCAGCAGCCAAGATCGAGACCCTGGGGTCCAAAACATTCAGTACTTC. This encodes CASSQDRDPGVQNIQYF.

CDR3 in DNA: TGTGCCAGCAGCTTAGTTGGGGGCGCCACTTCCTACGAGCAGTACTTC. This codes for CASSLVGGATSYEQYF. The chain couples TRBV7-6 to TRBJ2-7, with D possibly TRBD1 on 6 matching bases. V was pared by 1 base and J by 1 base, with 14 bases between. This CDR3 contains 16 residues. CDR1 is SGHVS and CDR2 is FNYEAQ in the germline V gene. Variable domain in full (rest from reference TRBV7-6 and TRBJ2-7): GAGVSQSPRYKVTKRGQDVALRCDPISGHVSLYWYRQALGQGPEFLTYFNYEAQQDKSGLPNDRFSAERPEGSISTLTIQRTEQRDSAMYRCASSLVGGATSYEQYFGPGTRLTVT.

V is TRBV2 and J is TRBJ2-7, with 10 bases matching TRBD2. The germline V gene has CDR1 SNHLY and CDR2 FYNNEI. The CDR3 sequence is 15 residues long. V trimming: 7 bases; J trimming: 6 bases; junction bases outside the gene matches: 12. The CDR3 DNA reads TGTGCCAGCACCCAGCGGGAGGGCCTTCGCAGCGAGCAGTACTTC. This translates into CASTQREGLRSEQYF. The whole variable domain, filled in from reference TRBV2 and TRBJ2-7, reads EPEVTQTPSHQVTQMGQEVILRCVPISNHLYFYWYRQILGQKVEFLVSFYNNEISEKSEIFDDQFSVERPDGSNFTLKIRSTKLEDSAMYFCASTQREGLRSEQYFGPGTRLTVT.

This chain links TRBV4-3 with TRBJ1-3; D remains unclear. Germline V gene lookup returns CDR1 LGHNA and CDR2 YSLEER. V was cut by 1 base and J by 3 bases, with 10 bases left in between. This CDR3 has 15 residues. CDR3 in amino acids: CASSQVQGDGNTIYF. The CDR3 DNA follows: TGCGCCAGCAGCCAAGTCCAAGGAGATGGAAACACCATATATTTT.

This CDR3 reads CASSISGVPYEQYF. CDR3 coding DNA: TGTGCCAGCAGTATTAGCGGGGTGCCCTACGAGCAGTACTTC. The chain carries TRBV27 and TRBJ2-7, with 8 bases identical to TRBD2. The CDR3 is made up of 14 amino acids. Germline-derived CDR1 and CDR2 are MNHEY and SMNVEV (reference sequence). The ends lost 5 bases at V and 2 bases at J; junction bases unmatched: 5.

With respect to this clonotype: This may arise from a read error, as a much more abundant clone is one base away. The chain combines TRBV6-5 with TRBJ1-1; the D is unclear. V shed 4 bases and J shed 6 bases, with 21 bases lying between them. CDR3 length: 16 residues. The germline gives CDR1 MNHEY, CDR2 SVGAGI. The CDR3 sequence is CASSSNSWVLAAEAFF. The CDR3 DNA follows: TGTGCCAGCAGTTCGAACTCGTGGGTTCTGGCCGCTGAAGCTTTCTTT.

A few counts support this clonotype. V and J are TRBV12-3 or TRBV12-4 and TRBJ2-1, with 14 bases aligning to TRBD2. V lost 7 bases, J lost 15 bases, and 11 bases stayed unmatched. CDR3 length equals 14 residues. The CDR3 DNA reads TGTGCCAGCATCGGGACTAGCGGGGGTTTTTCCCCGTTCTTC. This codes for CASIGTSGGFSPFF.

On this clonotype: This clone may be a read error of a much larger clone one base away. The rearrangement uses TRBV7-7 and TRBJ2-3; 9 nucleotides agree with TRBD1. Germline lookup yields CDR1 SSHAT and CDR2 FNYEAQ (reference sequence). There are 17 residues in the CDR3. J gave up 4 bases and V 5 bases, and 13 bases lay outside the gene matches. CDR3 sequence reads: CASSVTGGPSSADTQYF. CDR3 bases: TGTGCCAGCAGCGTCACAGGGGGCCCTTCTAGCGCAGATACGCAGTATTTT. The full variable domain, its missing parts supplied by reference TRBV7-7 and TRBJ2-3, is GAGVSQSPRYKVTKRGQDVTLRCDPISSHATLYWYQQALGQGPEFLTYFNYEAQPDKSGLPSDRFSAERPEGSISTLTIQRTEQRDSAMYRCASSVTGGPSSADTQYFGPGTRLTVL.

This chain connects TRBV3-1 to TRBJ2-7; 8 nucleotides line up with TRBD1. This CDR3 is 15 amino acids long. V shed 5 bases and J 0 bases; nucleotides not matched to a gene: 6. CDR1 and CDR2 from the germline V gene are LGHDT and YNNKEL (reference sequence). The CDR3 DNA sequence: TGTGCCAGCAGCTACCGGGACAGGAGCTCCTACGAGCAGTACTTC. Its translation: CASSYRDRSSYEQYF.

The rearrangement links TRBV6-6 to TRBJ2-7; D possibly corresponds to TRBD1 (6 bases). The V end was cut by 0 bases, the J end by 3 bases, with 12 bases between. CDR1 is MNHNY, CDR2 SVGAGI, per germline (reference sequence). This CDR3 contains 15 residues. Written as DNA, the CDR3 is TGTGCCAGCAGTTACTCGGGCAGGGGATACTACGAGCAGTACTTC. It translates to CASSYSGRGYYEQYF.

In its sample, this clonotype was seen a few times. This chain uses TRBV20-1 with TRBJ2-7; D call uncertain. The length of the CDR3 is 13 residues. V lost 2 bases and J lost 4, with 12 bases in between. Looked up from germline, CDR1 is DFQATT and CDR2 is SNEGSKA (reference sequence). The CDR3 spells CSARTRWDYEQYF. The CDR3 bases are TGCAGTGCTAGAACACGGTGGGATTACGAGCAGTACTTC.

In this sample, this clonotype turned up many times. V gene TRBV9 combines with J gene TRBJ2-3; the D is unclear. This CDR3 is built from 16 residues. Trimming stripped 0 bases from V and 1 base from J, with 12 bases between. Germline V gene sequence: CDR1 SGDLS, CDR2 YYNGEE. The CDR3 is CASSVEGPRGTDTQYF. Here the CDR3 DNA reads TGTGCCAGCAGCGTAGAAGGGCCCCGAGGCACAGATACGCAGTATTTT.

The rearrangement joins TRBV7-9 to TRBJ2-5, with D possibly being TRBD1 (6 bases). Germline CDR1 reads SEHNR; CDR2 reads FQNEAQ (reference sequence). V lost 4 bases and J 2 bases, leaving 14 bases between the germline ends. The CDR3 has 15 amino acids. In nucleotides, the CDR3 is TGTGCCAGCAGCTCTCGTCTTGGACAGCAAGAGACCCAGTACTTC. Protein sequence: CASSSRLGQQETQYF.

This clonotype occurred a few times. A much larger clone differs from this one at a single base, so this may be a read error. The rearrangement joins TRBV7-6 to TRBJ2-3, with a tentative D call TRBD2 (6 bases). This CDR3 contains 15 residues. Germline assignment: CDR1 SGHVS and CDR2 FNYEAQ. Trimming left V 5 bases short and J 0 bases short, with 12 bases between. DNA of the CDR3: TGTGCCAGCAGCCAGGCGACTAGAAGCACAGATACGCAGTATTTT. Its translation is CASSQATRSTDTQYF.

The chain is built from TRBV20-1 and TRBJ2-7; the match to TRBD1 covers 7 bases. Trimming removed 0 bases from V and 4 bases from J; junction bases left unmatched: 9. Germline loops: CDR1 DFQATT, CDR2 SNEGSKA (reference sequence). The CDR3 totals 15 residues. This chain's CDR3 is CSARDLDRSVYEQYF. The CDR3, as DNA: TGCAGTGCTAGAGATCTGGACAGGTCTGTTTACGAGCAGTACTTC.

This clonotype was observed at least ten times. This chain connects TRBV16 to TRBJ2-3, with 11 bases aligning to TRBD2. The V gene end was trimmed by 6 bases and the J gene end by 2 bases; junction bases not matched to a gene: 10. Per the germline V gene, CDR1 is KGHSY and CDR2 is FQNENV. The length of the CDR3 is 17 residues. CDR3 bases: TGTGCCAGCAGTCACCGAAGGACTAGCGGGCCCACAGATACGCAGTATTTT. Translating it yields CASSHRRTSGPTDTQYF.

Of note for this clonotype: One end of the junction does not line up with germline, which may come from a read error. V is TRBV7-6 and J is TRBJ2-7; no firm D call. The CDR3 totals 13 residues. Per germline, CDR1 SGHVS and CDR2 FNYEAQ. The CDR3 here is CASSLADKYEQCF. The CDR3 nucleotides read TGTGCCAGCAGCTTAGCCGACAAATACGAGCAGTGCTTC. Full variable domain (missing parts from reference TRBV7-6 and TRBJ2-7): GAGVSQSPRYKVTKRGQDVALRCDPISGHVSLYWYRQALGQGPEFLTYFNYEAQQDKSGLPNDRFSAERPEGSISTLTIQRTEQRDSAMYRCASSLADKYEQCFGPGTRLTVT.

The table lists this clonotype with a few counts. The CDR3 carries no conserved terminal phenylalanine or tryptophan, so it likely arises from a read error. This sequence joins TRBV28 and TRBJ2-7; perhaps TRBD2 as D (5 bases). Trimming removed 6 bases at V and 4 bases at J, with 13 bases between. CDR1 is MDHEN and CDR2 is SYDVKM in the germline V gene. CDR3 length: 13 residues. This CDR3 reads CASSPGLTYEQYL. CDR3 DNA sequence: TGTGCCAGCAGCCCAGGACTGACATACGAGCAGTACCTC.

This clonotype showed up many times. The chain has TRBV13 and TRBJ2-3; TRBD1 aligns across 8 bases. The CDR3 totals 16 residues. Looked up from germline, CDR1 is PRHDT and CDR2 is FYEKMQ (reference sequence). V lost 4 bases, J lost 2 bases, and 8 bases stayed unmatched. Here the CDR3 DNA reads TGTGCCAGCAGCTACAGAACAGGGGGAAACACAGATACGCAGTATTTT. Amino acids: CASSYRTGGNTDTQYF.

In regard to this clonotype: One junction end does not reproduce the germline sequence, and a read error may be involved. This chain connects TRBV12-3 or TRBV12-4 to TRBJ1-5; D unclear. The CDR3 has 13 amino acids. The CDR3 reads CANSLGSNQPQHF. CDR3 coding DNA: TGTGCCAACAGTTTAGGATCCAATCAGCCCCAGCATTTT.

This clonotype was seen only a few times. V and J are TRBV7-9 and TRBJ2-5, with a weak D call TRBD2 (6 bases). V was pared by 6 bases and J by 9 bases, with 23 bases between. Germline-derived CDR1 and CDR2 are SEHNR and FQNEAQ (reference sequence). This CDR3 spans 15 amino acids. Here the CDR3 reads CASSRLVFGEVAQYF. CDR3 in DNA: TGTGCCAGCAGTCGACTAGTTTTTGGGGAAGTGGCCCAGTACTTC.

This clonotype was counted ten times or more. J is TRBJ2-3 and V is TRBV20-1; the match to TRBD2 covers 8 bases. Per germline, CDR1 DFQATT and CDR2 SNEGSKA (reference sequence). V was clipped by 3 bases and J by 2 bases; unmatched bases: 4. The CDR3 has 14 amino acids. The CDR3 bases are TGCAGTGCTAGGACTAGCGCGTACACAGATACGCAGTATTTT. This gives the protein CSARTSAYTDTQYF.

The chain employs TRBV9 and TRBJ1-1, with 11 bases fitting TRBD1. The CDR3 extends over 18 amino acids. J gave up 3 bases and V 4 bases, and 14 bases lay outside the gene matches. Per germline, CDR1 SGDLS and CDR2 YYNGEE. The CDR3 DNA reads TGTGCCAGCAGCAAACGGGACAGGGGGATTCAATGGGACACTGAAGCTTTCTTT. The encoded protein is CASSKRDRGIQWDTEAFF.

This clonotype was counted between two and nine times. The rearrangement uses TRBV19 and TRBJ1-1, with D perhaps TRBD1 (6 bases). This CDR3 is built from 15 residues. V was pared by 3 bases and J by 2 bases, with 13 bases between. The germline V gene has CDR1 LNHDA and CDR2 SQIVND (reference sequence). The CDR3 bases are TGTGCCAGTAGTATTGCTGAGGGGACAAACACTGAAGCTTTCTTT. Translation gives CASSIAEGTNTEAFF.

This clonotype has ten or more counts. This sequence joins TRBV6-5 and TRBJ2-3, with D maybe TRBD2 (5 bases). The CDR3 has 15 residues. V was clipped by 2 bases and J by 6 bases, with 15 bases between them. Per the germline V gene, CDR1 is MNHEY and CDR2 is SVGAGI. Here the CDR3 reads CASSYGEGLWDTQYF. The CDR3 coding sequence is TGTGCCAGCAGTTACGGTGAGGGTTTATGGGATACGCAGTATTTT.

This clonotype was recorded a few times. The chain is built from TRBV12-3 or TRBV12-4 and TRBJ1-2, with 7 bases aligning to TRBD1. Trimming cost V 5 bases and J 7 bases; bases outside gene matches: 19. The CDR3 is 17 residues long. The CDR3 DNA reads TGTGCCAGCAGTCCCCCGCCCGACAGGGAAGGTCCTCGTGGCTACACCTTC. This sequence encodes CASSPPPDREGPRGYTF.